This T cell receptor beta chain is from a study of identical twins. Study outcomes and limitations: A lower insertion count was a feature of abundant cord blood beta clonotypes, with no such feature in memory repertoires.

In TCRdb, the 5' RACE reads were re-called with MiXCR into one record per CDR3 protein. The table shows approximately 590,000 distinct CDR3 sequences, with more than 9% occurring only once. Between the trimmed V and J ends, which lost 1 base and 4 bases, there was a span of 8 bases. CDR3 length: 14 residues. Germline CDR1 reads LGHDT; CDR2 reads YNNKEL (reference sequence). Concerning this clonotype: What it binds is unknown.

This same sample was also part of a study on yellow fever vaccine responses in identical twins.

Specimen: PBMCs. The sequence was obtained from a woman aged 18-35 years in good health. This chain uses TRBV3-1 with TRBJ1-5; D is unresolved. CDR3 coding DNA: TGTGCCAGCAGCCAAGGACGGATAAATCAGCCCCAGCATTTT. This translates into CASSQGRINQPQHF.